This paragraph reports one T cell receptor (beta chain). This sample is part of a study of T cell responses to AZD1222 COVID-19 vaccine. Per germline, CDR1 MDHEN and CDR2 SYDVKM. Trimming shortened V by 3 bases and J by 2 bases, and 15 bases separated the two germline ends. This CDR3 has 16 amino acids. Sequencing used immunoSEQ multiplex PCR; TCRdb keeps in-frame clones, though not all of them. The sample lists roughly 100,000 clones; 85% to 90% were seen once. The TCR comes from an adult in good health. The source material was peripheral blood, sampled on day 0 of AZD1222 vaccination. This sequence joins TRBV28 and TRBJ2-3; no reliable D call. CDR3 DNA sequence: TGTGCCAGCAGTTTGAGAGAAAAGTACGTCACAGATACGCAGTATTTT. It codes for CASSLREKYVTDTQYF.